This T cell receptor (beta chain) came from a study of T cell responses to AZD1222 COVID-19 vaccine. Sequencing was performed with immunoSEQ multiplex PCR; in TCRdb, only in-frame clones are kept and a portion is missing. The data show 150,000 to 200,000 clones, with approximately 91% seen just once and approximately 0.98% held by the top ten. Sequenced material: peripheral blood, taken on day 0 of AZD1222 vaccination. This TCR derives from an adult in good health.

The CDR3 here is CASSLPHRTPRPRTIDYGYTF. The DNA for the CDR3 is TGTGCCAGCAGTTTACCCCACCGAACGCCCCGGCCGCGGACGATAGACTATGGCTACACCTTC. The chain has TRBV28 and TRBJ1-2; unclear D gene. Germline-derived CDR1 and CDR2 are MDHEN and SYDVKM. The CDR3 runs to 21 residues. V was pared by 2 bases and J by 3 bases, with 31 bases between.